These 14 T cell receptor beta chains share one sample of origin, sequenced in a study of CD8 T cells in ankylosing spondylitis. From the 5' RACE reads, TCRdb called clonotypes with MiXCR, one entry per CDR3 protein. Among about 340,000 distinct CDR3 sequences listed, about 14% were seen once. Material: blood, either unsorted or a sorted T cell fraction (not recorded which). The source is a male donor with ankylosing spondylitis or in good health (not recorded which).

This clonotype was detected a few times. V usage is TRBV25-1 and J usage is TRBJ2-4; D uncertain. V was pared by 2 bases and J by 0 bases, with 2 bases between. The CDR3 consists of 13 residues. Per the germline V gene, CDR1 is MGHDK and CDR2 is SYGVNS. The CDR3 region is CASSELAKNIQYF. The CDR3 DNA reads TGTGCCAGCAGTGAACTAGCCAAAAACATTCAGTACTTC.

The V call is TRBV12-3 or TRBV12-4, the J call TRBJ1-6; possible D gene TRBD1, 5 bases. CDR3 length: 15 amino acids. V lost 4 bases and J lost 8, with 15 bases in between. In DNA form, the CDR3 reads TGTGCCAGCAGTTCGATCTACGGAGGGGATTCACCCCTCCACTTT. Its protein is CASSSIYGGDSPLHF.

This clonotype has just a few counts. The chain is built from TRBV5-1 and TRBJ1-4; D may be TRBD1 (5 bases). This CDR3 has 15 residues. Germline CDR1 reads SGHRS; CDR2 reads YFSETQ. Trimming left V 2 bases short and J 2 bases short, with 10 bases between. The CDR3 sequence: CASSFQGSTNEKLFF. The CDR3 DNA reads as TGCGCCAGCAGCTTCCAGGGTTCGACTAATGAAAAACTGTTTTTT.

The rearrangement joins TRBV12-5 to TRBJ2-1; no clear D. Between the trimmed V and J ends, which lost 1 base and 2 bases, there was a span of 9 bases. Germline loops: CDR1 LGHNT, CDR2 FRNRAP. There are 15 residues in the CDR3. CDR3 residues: CASGLGDVAYNEQFF. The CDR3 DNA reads TGTGCTAGTGGTTTGGGGGATGTTGCCTACAATGAGCAGTTCTTC.

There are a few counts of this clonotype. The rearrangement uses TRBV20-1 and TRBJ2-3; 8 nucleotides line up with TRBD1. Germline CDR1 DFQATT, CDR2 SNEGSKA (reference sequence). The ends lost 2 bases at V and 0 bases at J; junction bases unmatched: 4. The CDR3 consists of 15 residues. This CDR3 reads CSARYYRGSTDTQYF. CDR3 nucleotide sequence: TGCAGTGCTAGATACTACAGGGGGAGCACAGATACGCAGTATTTT.

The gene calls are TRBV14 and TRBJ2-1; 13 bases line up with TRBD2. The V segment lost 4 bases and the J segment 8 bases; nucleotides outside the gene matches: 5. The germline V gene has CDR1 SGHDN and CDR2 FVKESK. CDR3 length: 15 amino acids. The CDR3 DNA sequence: TGTGCCAGCAGCCCTGGGACTAGCGGGATTTATGAGCAGTTCTTC. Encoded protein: CASSPGTSGIYEQFF. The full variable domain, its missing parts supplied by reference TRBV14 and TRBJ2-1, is EAGVTQFPSHSVIEKGQTVTLRCDPISGHDNLYWYRRVMGKEIKFLLHFVKESKQDESGMPNNRFLAERTGGTYSTLKVQPAELEDSGVYFCASSPGTSGIYEQFFGPGTRLTVL.

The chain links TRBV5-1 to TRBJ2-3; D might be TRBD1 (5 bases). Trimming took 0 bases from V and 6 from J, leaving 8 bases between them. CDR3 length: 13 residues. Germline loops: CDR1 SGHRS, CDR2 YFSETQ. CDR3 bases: TGCGCCAGCAGCTTGGAAGGGGTGGATACGCAGTATTTT. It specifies CASSLEGVDTQYF.

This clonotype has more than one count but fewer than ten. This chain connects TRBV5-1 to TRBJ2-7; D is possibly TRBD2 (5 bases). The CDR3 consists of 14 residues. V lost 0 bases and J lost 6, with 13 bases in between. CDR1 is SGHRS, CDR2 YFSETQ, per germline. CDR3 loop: CASSLGRAEGEQYF. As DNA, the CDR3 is TGCGCCAGCAGCTTGGGTAGGGCCGAGGGCGAGCAGTACTTC.

This CDR3 reads CASSRDRGAYNEQFF. The CDR3 bases are TGTGCCAGCAGTCGCGACAGGGGAGCGTACAATGAGCAGTTCTTC. The V call is TRBV6-1, the J call TRBJ2-1; 8 bases are shared with TRBD1. In germline, CDR1 is MNHNS, CDR2 SASEGT. This CDR3 region has 15 residues. V was clipped by 5 bases and J by 4 bases; unmatched bases: 7.

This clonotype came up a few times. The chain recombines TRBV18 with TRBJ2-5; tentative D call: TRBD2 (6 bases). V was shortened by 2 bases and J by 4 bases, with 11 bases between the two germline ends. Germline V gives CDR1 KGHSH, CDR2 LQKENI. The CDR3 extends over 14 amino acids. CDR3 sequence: CASSPILAPETQYF. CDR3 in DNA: TGTGCCAGCTCACCAATACTAGCTCCAGAGACCCAGTACTTC.

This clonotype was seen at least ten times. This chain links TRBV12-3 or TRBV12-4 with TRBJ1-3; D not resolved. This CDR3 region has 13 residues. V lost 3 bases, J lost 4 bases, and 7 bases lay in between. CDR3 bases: TGTGCCAGCAGTTTGGACTTCGGAAACACCATATATTTT. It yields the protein CASSLDFGNTIYF.

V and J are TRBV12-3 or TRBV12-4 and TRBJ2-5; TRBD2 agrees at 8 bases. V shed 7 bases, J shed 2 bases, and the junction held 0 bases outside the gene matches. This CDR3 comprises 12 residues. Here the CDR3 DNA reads TGTGCCAGCACTAGCGGGCAAGAGACCCAGTACTTC. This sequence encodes CASTSGQETQYF.

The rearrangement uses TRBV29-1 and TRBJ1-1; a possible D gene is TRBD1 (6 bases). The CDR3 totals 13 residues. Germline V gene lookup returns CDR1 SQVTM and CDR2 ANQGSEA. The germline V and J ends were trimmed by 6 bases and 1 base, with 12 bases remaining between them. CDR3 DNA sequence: TGCAGCGTCCAGGGGACGGCGAACACTGAAGCTTTCTTT. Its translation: CSVQGTANTEAFF.

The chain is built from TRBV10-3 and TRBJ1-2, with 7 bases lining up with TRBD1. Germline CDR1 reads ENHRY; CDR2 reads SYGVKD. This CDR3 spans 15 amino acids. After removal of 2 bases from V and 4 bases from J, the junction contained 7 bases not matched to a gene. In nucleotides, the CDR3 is TGTGCCATCAGTGAGCCTGGGACAGCATTCTATGGCTACACCTTC. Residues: CAISEPGTAFYGYTF.